These 4 T cell receptor beta chains were all obtained from the same sample, sequenced in a study of blood T cell repertoires in COVID-19. Assay: immunoSEQ multiplex PCR; the TCRdb copy retains only in-frame clones and omits some. Found here are approximately 300,000 clones, approximately 89% of them singletons; the top ten hold over 1.5%. Material: peripheral blood. The receptors shown here come from a woman aged 25 to 45 with COVID-19, enrolled during active disease.

The chain has TRBV2 and TRBJ1-1; TRBD1 is a possible D gene (5 bases). Germline CDR1 reads SNHLY; CDR2 reads FYNNEI. The CDR3 length is 12 residues. V was shortened by 5 bases and J by 1 base, with 5 bases between the two germline ends. The CDR3 region is CASSTGNTEAFF. The DNA of the CDR3 is TGTGCCAGCAGTACAGGGAACACTGAAGCTTTCTTT.

The J gene is TRBJ1-1, the V gene TRBV2, with 8 positions matching TRBD1. CDR1 is SNHLY and CDR2 is FYNNEI in the germline V gene. CDR3 length: 12 amino acids. With V trimmed by 5 bases and J by 10 bases, 6 bases remained unmatched. The CDR3 loop is CASSLGTGRAFF. The CDR3, as DNA: TGTGCCAGCAGTTTAGGGACAGGACGAGCTTTCTTT.

V gene TRBV19 combines with J gene TRBJ1-4, with 8 nucleotides matching TRBD1. CDR1 is LNHDA and CDR2 is SQIVND in the germline V gene (reference sequence). Losses at the gene ends were 5 bases for V and 5 bases for J; bases not matched to a gene: 10. CDR3 size: 16 residues. The CDR3 nucleotides are TGTGCCAGTAGTTCCTCGACAGGGGACGGGAATGAAAAACTGTTTTTT. Translated: CASSSSTGDGNEKLFF.

Here the CDR3 reads CAIKGSARSGTAYGYTF. As DNA, the CDR3 is TGTGCCATCAAAGGATCGGCCCGATCCGGGACAGCATACGGCTACACCTTC. The V call is TRBV10-3, the J call TRBJ1-2, with 7 nucleotides matching TRBD1. J was trimmed by 8 bases and V by 7 bases; bases with no gene match: 22. The CDR3 is 17 residues long. Per germline, CDR1 ENHRY and CDR2 SYGVKD.